This T cell receptor (beta chain) was captured by sequencing in a study of early T cells in non-severe SARS-CoV-2 infection. The CDR3 spans 16 residues. Germline CDR1 is SGDLS and CDR2 is YYNGEE. J was trimmed by 0 bases and V by 4 bases; bases with no gene match: 6. This clonotype was observed many times. cDNA molecules, individually, were tagged with unique molecular identifiers. TCRdb redid the calling of the 5' RACE reads with MiXCR, one entry per CDR3 protein. The sample has under 60,000 distinct CDR3 sequences, 8% to 13% seen once. The source of this sequence is an adult who was a healthcare worker with PCR-confirmed SARS-CoV-2 infection or an uninfected control (not recorded which). This rearrangement joins TRBV9 to TRBJ2-3, with 9 nucleotides matching TRBD2. The sequenced sample was whole blood. The chain's CDR3 is CASSKGLAKSTDTQYF. CDR3 bases: TGTGCCAGCAGCAAGGGACTAGCTAAGAGCACAGATACGCAGTATTTT.